The T cell receptor (beta chain) described here comes from a study of identical twins. Each CDR3 protein is one row after TCRdb ran MiXCR on the 5' RACE reads. The sample consists of fewer than 650,000 distinct CDR3 sequences, just under 10% of them appearing once. As for this clonotype: Antigen specificity is unknown. Just one base apart from a much larger clone, this may be a read error.

Per the germline V gene, CDR1 is LNHNV and CDR2 is YYDKDF (reference sequence). The ends were cut back, 1 base at V and 1 base at J, with 10 bases in the middle. This CDR3 is 15 amino acids long. General observations from the study: Less excess twin sharing appeared in beta out-of-frame sequences.

These same records also appear under a second study, on yellow fever vaccine responses in identical twins.

The rearrangement uses TRBV15 and TRBJ2-5; possible D gene TRBD1, 5 bases. The receptor was derived from a woman aged 18-29 years in good health. What was sequenced was PBMCs. CDR3 residues: CATSRGRTSQETQYF. Here the CDR3 DNA reads TGTGCCACCAGCAGAGGGCGGACATCCCAAGAGACCCAGTACTTC.